A selection of T cell receptor beta chains follows, all from one sample in a study of cytotoxic CD8 clonotypes in ibrutinib-treated CLL. Sequenced by immunoSEQ multiplex PCR; TCRdb stores in-frame clones only, minus some. The sample carries 45,000 to 70,000 clones, over 55% recorded once. Sequences were derived from PBMCs, sampled after 24 months of ibrutinib treatment. These receptors all come from a human donor with chronic lymphocytic leukemia. Each CDR3 is given with its conserved first and last residue. D genes are given only for firm matches. Part of the rows lack a size; the others show once, few, many or a class for expanded clones.

v_call: TRBV4-1; clone_size: NA; d_call: NA; j_call: TRBJ1-1; cdr3_aa: CASSQRQGYTEAFF; cdr3_nt: TGCGCCAGCAGCCAAAGGCAGGGTTACACTGAAGCTTTCTTT
v_call: TRBV27; clone_size: NA; d_call: NA; j_call: TRBJ2-5; cdr3_aa: CASSIGRIETQYF; cdr3_nt: TGTGCCAGCAGTATAGGTCGGATAGAGACCCAGTACTTC
v_call: TRBV15; clone_size: few; d_call: TRBD1; j_call: TRBJ1-2; cdr3_aa: CATSRDGTGSGYTF; cdr3_nt: TGTGCCACCAGCAGAGATGGGACAGGATCCGGCTACACCTTC
v_call: TRBV27; clone_size: NA; d_call: NA; j_call: TRBJ2-3; cdr3_aa: CASSSPNYGTQYF; cdr3_nt: TGTGCCAGCAGTTCCCCGAATTACGGAACGCAGTATTTT
v_call: TRBV7-2; clone_size: NA; d_call: NA; j_call: TRBJ2-3; cdr3_aa: CASSSGPSTDTQYF; cdr3_nt: TGTGCCAGCAGCAGCGGCCCTAGCACAGATACGCAGTATTTT
v_call: TRBV5-6; clone_size: NA; d_call: TRBD1; j_call: TRBJ1-5; cdr3_aa: CASRITGGQPQHF; cdr3_nt: TGTGCCAGCAGGATTACAGGGGGACAGCCCCAGCATTTT
v_call: TRBV5-4; clone_size: NA; d_call: TRBD1; j_call: TRBJ1-5; cdr3_aa: CASSPGTGNQPQHF; cdr3_nt: TGTGCCAGCAGCCCCGGGACAGGCAATCAGCCCCAGCATTTT
v_call: TRBV6-1; clone_size: many; d_call: TRBD1; j_call: TRBJ1-3; cdr3_aa: CASSSGQGNTIYF; cdr3_nt: TGTGCCAGCAGTTCGGGACAGGGAAACACCATATATTTT
v_call: TRBV7-6; clone_size: NA; d_call: NA; j_call: TRBJ2-7; cdr3_aa: CASSLTGKSYEQYF; cdr3_nt: TGTGCCAGCAGCTTGACGGGGAAGTCCTACGAGCAGTACTTC
v_call: TRBV5-8; clone_size: NA; d_call: NA; j_call: TRBJ2-5; cdr3_aa: CASSLVRGTGTQYF; cdr3_nt: TGTGCCAGCAGCTTGGTTCGCGGGACCGGGACCCAGTACTTC
v_call: TRBV5-1; clone_size: NA; d_call: TRBD2; j_call: TRBJ2-5; cdr3_aa: CASSGSSGRPEETQYF; cdr3_nt: TGCGCCAGCAGCGGATCTAGCGGGAGGCCAGAAGAGACCCAGTACTTC
v_call: TRBV2; clone_size: few; d_call: TRBD2; j_call: TRBJ2-3; cdr3_aa: CASKRTRGGITSTDTQYF; cdr3_nt: TGTGCCAGCAAGAGGACTCGCGGGGGAATTACTAGCACAGATACGCAGTATTTT
v_call: TRBV4-1; clone_size: once; d_call: TRBD1; j_call: TRBJ1-2; cdr3_aa: CASSQSRDRYYGYTF; cdr3_nt: TGCGCCAGCAGCCAATCCCGGGACAGGTACTATGGCTACACCTTC
v_call: TRBV29-1; clone_size: NA; d_call: NA; j_call: TRBJ1-1; cdr3_aa: CSGWGRPGGTEAFF; cdr3_nt: TGCAGCGGGTGGGGTCGGCCCGGTGGCACTGAAGCTTTCTTT
v_call: TRBV19; clone_size: NA; d_call: NA; j_call: TRBJ2-2; cdr3_aa: CASSKQGRGTGELFF; cdr3_nt: TGTGCCAGTAGTAAACAGGGGAGGGGCACCGGGGAGCTGTTTTTT
v_call: TRBV29-1; clone_size: NA; d_call: NA; j_call: TRBJ1-2; cdr3_aa: CSAGGGYTF; cdr3_nt: TGCAGCGCCGGTGGGGGCTACACCTTC
v_call: TRBV5-6; clone_size: NA; d_call: NA; j_call: TRBJ1-3; cdr3_aa: CASSEGGFSGNTIYF; cdr3_nt: TGTGCCAGCAGCGAGGGTGGGTTCTCTGGAAACACCATATATTTT
v_call: TRBV28; clone_size: NA; d_call: TRBD2; j_call: TRBJ2-5; cdr3_aa: CASSQPGLGMETQYF; cdr3_nt: TGTGCCAGCAGCCAACCGGGACTAGGTATGGAGACCCAGTACTTC
v_call: TRBV7-9; clone_size: NA; d_call: NA; j_call: TRBJ1-2; cdr3_aa: CASSTSDRDEGYTF; cdr3_nt: TGTGCCAGCAGCACCTCGGACAGAGACGAGGGCTACACCTTC
v_call: TRBV19; clone_size: NA; d_call: TRBD1; j_call: TRBJ1-2; cdr3_aa: CASRTGAYPGYGYTF; cdr3_nt: TGTGCCAGTAGAACAGGGGCCTACCCTGGTTATGGCTACACCTTC
v_call: TRBV27; clone_size: NA; d_call: TRBD2; j_call: TRBJ2-1; cdr3_aa: CASSPYSSGRASSSYNEQFF; cdr3_nt: TGTGCCAGCAGTCCCTACTCTAGCGGGAGGGCCTCAAGCTCCTACAATGAGCAGTTCTTC
v_call: TRBV10-3; clone_size: NA; d_call: TRBD2; j_call: TRBJ2-2; cdr3_aa: CATGRGLATGELFF; cdr3_nt: TGTGCCACCGGGAGGGGACTAGCGACCGGGGAGCTGTTTTTT
v_call: TRBV4-1; clone_size: NA; d_call: NA; j_call: TRBJ1-6; cdr3_aa: CASSQDPGQHNSPLHF; cdr3_nt: TGCGCCAGCAGTCAGGACCCCGGACAGCATAATTCACCCCTCCACTTT
v_call: TRBV6-1; clone_size: NA; d_call: TRBD2; j_call: TRBJ2-5; cdr3_aa: CASIQLAGKETQYF; cdr3_nt: TGTGCCAGCATTCAACTAGCGGGGAAAGAGACCCAGTACTTC
v_call: TRBV19; clone_size: NA; d_call: TRBD2; j_call: TRBJ2-7; cdr3_aa: CARSSAGLAGGGLTEQYF; cdr3_nt: TGTGCCAGATCCTCCGCGGGACTAGCGGGAGGAGGGCTTACCGAGCAGTACTTC
v_call: TRBV19; clone_size: few; d_call: NA; j_call: TRBJ2-2; cdr3_aa: CASTSWTGELFF; cdr3_nt: TGTGCCAGTACGAGTTGGACCGGGGAGCTGTTTTTT
v_call: TRBV5-4; clone_size: NA; d_call: NA; j_call: TRBJ2-1; cdr3_aa: CASSLGAGSSYNEQFF; cdr3_nt: TGTGCCAGCAGCTTGGGTGCGGGAAGCTCCTACAATGAGCAGTTCTTC
v_call: TRBV5-1; clone_size: NA; d_call: TRBD1; j_call: TRBJ1-1; cdr3_aa: CASSLGTGGLNTEAFF; cdr3_nt: TGCGCCAGCAGCTTGGGGACAGGGGGCCTAAACACTGAAGCTTTCTTT
v_call: TRBV14; clone_size: NA; d_call: NA; j_call: TRBJ1-5; cdr3_aa: CASSQGGPHQPQHF; cdr3_nt: TGTGCCAGCAGCCAAGGAGGACCTCATCAGCCCCAGCATTTT
v_call: TRBV29-1; clone_size: few; d_call: NA; j_call: TRBJ1-1; cdr3_aa: CSVGGTEAFF; cdr3_nt: TGCAGCGTTGGGGGTACTGAAGCTTTCTTT
v_call: TRBV28; clone_size: NA; d_call: TRBD1; j_call: TRBJ2-7; cdr3_aa: CASSPTGVYEQYF; cdr3_nt: TGCGCCAGCAGCCCCACAGGGGTCTACGAGCAGTACTTC
v_call: TRBV5-6; clone_size: NA; d_call: NA; j_call: TRBJ1-5; cdr3_aa: CASRIRDSNQPQHF; cdr3_nt: TGTGCCAGCAGGATCCGGGACAGCAATCAGCCCCAGCATTTT
v_call: TRBV7-6; clone_size: NA; d_call: NA; j_call: TRBJ2-3; cdr3_aa: CASSLGASTDTQYF; cdr3_nt: TGTGCCAGCAGCTTAGGGGCCTCGACAGATACGCAGTATTTT
v_call: TRBV7-9; clone_size: few; d_call: NA; j_call: TRBJ1-2; cdr3_aa: CASRQFEGGTYGYTF; cdr3_nt: TGTGCCAGCAGACAATTTGAGGGGGGGACTTATGGCTACACCTTC
v_call: TRBV7-2; clone_size: once; d_call: NA; j_call: TRBJ2-3; cdr3_aa: CASSRMDTQYF; cdr3_nt: TGTGCCAGCAGCCGCATGGATACGCAGTATTTT
v_call: TRBV5-1; clone_size: NA; d_call: NA; j_call: TRBJ1-5; cdr3_aa: CASSLMTGGNQPQHF; cdr3_nt: TGCGCCAGCAGCCTTATGACAGGCGGCAATCAGCCCCAGCATTTT
v_call: TRBV6-5; clone_size: few; d_call: TRBD2; j_call: TRBJ2-3; cdr3_aa: CATHSGSTDTQYF; cdr3_nt: TGTGCCACCCATAGCGGGAGCACAGATACGCAGTATTTT
v_call: TRBV6-1; clone_size: few; d_call: NA; j_call: TRBJ2-2; cdr3_aa: CASSGRLGNTGELFF; cdr3_nt: TGTGCCAGCAGTGGGCGACTAGGGAACACCGGGGAGCTGTTTTTT
v_call: TRBV7-7; clone_size: few; d_call: NA; j_call: TRBJ2-2; cdr3_aa: CADDKRRVTGELFF; cdr3_nt: TGTGCCGACGACAAGCGGCGAGTCACCGGGGAGCTGTTTTTT
v_call: TRBV7-9; clone_size: NA; d_call: NA; j_call: TRBJ1-2; cdr3_aa: CASSFLGGGSYGYTF; cdr3_nt: TGTGCCAGCAGCTTTCTCGGTGGCGGGTCATATGGCTACACCTTC
v_call: TRBV5-6; clone_size: NA; d_call: TRBD1; j_call: TRBJ1-2; cdr3_aa: CASSLQGAPFGGYTF; cdr3_nt: TGTGCCAGCAGCTTACAGGGGGCGCCTTTTGGTGGCTACACCTTC
v_call: TRBV5-6; clone_size: few; d_call: NA; j_call: TRBJ1-5; cdr3_aa: CASSLGPGPYSNQPQHF; cdr3_nt: TGTGCCAGCAGCTTGGGCCCGGGGCCGTACAGCAATCAGCCCCAGCATTTT
v_call: TRBV28; clone_size: few; d_call: NA; j_call: TRBJ2-5; cdr3_aa: CASSLSQGRQETQYF; cdr3_nt: TGTGCCAGCAGTTTATCCCAGGGGAGGCAAGAGACCCAGTACTTC
v_call: TRBV5-1; clone_size: NA; d_call: NA; j_call: TRBJ2-7; cdr3_aa: CASSQLLQGGYEQYF; cdr3_nt: TGCGCCAGCAGCCAACTCCTTCAGGGAGGCTACGAGCAGTACTTC
v_call: TRBV30; clone_size: once; d_call: TRBD2; j_call: TRBJ2-7; cdr3_aa: CAWSTPSPGTSKGRYEQYF; cdr3_nt: TGTGCCTGGAGTACGCCCAGTCCCGGGACTAGTAAGGGCCGCTACGAGCAGTACTTC
v_call: TRBV5-1; clone_size: NA; d_call: NA; j_call: TRBJ2-5; cdr3_aa: CASSLISVQETQYF; cdr3_nt: TGCGCCAGCAGCTTGATTAGCGTACAAGAGACCCAGTACTTC
v_call: TRBV11-2; clone_size: NA; d_call: NA; j_call: TRBJ2-3; cdr3_aa: CASSLRGGTDTQYF; cdr3_nt: TGTGCCAGCAGCTTGAGGGGGGGCACAGATACGCAGTATTTT
v_call: TRBV5-1; clone_size: NA; d_call: TRBD1; j_call: TRBJ1-4; cdr3_aa: CASSRLPWTGNNEKLFF; cdr3_nt: TGCGCCAGCAGCAGACTCCCCTGGACAGGCAATAATGAAAAACTGTTTTTT
v_call: TRBV6-1; clone_size: NA; d_call: NA; j_call: TRBJ1-2; cdr3_aa: CASSVGWTANYGYTF; cdr3_nt: TGTGCCAGCAGTGTTGGTTGGACAGCTAACTATGGCTACACCTTC
v_call: TRBV2; clone_size: many; d_call: NA; j_call: TRBJ1-3; cdr3_aa: CASSEVGPSGNTIYF; cdr3_nt: TGTGCCAGCAGTGAAGTCGGTCCCTCTGGAAACACCATATATTTT
v_call: TRBV11-2; clone_size: NA; d_call: TRBD2; j_call: TRBJ2-5; cdr3_aa: CASTPRGAGGWQETQYF; cdr3_nt: TGTGCCAGCACCCCCCGAGGAGCGGGAGGATGGCAAGAGACCCAGTACTTC
v_call: TRBV11-2; clone_size: NA; d_call: NA; j_call: TRBJ2-3; cdr3_aa: CASSPRTVGDTQYF; cdr3_nt: TGTGCCAGCAGCCCCCGGACAGTTGGAGATACGCAGTATTTT
v_call: TRBV5-1; clone_size: NA; d_call: NA; j_call: TRBJ2-1; cdr3_aa: CASSLSPGSSYNEQFF; cdr3_nt: TGCGCCAGCAGCTTGAGTCCCGGAAGCTCCTACAATGAGCAGTTCTTC
v_call: TRBV19; clone_size: many; d_call: NA; j_call: TRBJ2-1; cdr3_aa: CASSLTGTASYNEQFF; cdr3_nt: TGTGCCAGTAGTCTCACCGGGACCGCGTCCTACAATGAGCAGTTCTTC
v_call: TRBV28; clone_size: NA; d_call: TRBD1; j_call: TRBJ1-6; cdr3_aa: CASSPPPTGFSPLHF; cdr3_nt: TGTGCCAGCAGTCCCCCCCCGACAGGGTTTTCACCCCTCCACTTT